Listed below are T cell receptor beta chains from one sample, sequenced in a study of patients and donors after allogeneic stem cell transplantation. TCRdb redid the calling of the RT-PCR reads with MiXCR, one entry per CDR3 protein. Of 920,000 or so distinct CDR3 sequences detected, under 20% appear once; the ten largest clones hold around 6%. The sample consisted of blood, either unsorted or a sorted T cell fraction (not recorded which). The source of these receptors is a human donor who was either an allogeneic HSCT recipient or a stem cell or donor lymphocyte infusion donor (not recorded which). It is not recorded whose cells these are; they may come from a transplant donor. Each CDR3 is given with its conserved first and last residue. The order of the fields is J gene, D gene, clone size, V gene, CDR3 protein, CDR3 DNA. D genes are given only for firm matches. Some rows have no size entry. The others give once, few or many, or a class for an expanded clone.

TRBJ1-2 NA NA TRBV7-2 CASSLVGLESGYTF TGTGCCAGCAGCTTAGTGGGTTTAGAAAGTGGCTACACCTTC
TRBJ1-4 NA NA TRBV6-5 CASSYASGSNEKLFF TGTGCCAGCAGTTACGCGTCCGGTTCTAATGAAAAACTGTTTTTT
TRBJ1-6 NA NA TRBV12-3/TRBV12-4 CASMALGSPLHF TGTGCCAGCATGGCTCTTGGGTCACCCCTCCACTTT
TRBJ1-1 TRBD1 NA TRBV11-1 CASSLDRGVGAFF TGTGCCAGCAGCTTGGACAGGGGAGTTGGAGCTTTCTTT
TRBJ2-7 NA NA TRBV24-1 CATSDSTFREQYF TGTGCCACCAGTGATTCGACCTTTCGGGAGCAGTACTTC
TRBJ2-7 NA NA TRBV5-6 CASSLTGTVTYEQYF TGTGCCAGCAGCCTGACCGGGACGGTTACCTACGAGCAGTACTTC
TRBJ1-4 TRBD1 NA TRBV7-2 CASSLDGRGGEKLFF TGTGCCAGCAGCTTAGACGGCAGGGGGGGGGAAAAACTGTTTTTT
TRBJ2-7 TRBD2 NA TRBV5-1 CASSKPGTSGTYEQYF TGCGCCAGCAGCAAACCCGGGACTAGCGGCACCTACGAGCAGTACTTC
TRBJ2-3 NA many TRBV28 CAAEGGEVTDTQYF TGTGCCGCCGAGGGGGGAGAGGTCACAGATACGCAGTATTTT
TRBJ2-3 NA NA TRBV14 CASSQDFSVGDDSDTQYF TGTGCCAGCAGCCAAGATTTTTCAGTGGGAGATGACTCAGATACGCAGTATTTT
TRBJ2-5 TRBD1 NA TRBV20-1 CSAATGGLETQYF TGCAGTGCCGCGACAGGGGGCCTCGAGACCCAGTACTTC
TRBJ2-3 NA NA TRBV20-1 CSASPLVAGSRTDTQYF TGCAGTGCTAGTCCTCTCGTTGCAGGCTCCCGCACAGATACGCAGTATTTT
TRBJ1-2 NA NA TRBV12-3/TRBV12-4 CASSDRRIYGYTF TGTGCCAGCAGTGACAGACGGATTTATGGCTACACCTTC
TRBJ2-7 NA NA TRBV3-1 CASSPPGVGSEQYF TGTGCCAGCAGCCCCCCGGGGGTCGGGAGTGAGCAGTACTTC
TRBJ1-1 TRBD1 NA TRBV12-3/TRBV12-4 CASSDDRGHTEAFF TGTGCCAGCAGTGACGACAGGGGGCACACTGAAGCTTTCTTT
TRBJ1-3 NA NA TRBV5-6 CASSAAGEGNTIYF TGTGCCAGCAGCGCAGCGGGGGAAGGAAACACCATATATTTT
TRBJ1-1 NA NA TRBV20-1 CSARSLRVMNTEAFF TGCAGTGCTAGATCCCTGCGGGTGATGAACACTGAAGCTTTCTTT
TRBJ1-1 NA NA TRBV11-2 CASRSQNTEAFF TGTGCCAGCAGGTCACAGAACACTGAAGCTTTCTTT
TRBJ2-1 TRBD2 few TRBV4-3 CASSQDTLAGGYEQFF TGCGCCAGCAGCCAAGATACCCTAGCGGGGGGCTATGAGCAGTTCTTC
TRBJ2-1 TRBD2 few TRBV4-1 CASSQDDGLAGGNEQFF TGCGCCAGCAGCCAAGATGATGGGCTAGCGGGGGGTAATGAGCAGTTCTTC
TRBJ2-5 NA few TRBV24-1 CATSDLRGPQETQYF TGTGCCACCAGTGATTTGCGAGGACCACAAGAGACCCAGTACTTC
TRBJ1-3 NA NA TRBV15 CATSTRTTGTTIYF TGTGCCACCAGCACGAGGACAACAGGAACCACCATATATTTT
TRBJ2-3 TRBD1 NA TRBV7-9 CASSPGTAGTDTQYF TGTGCCAGCAGCCCAGGGACAGCAGGCACAGATACGCAGTATTTT
TRBJ2-1 NA NA TRBV20-1 CSASNRWDEQFF TGCAGTGCTTCCAACCGATGGGATGAGCAGTTCTTC
TRBJ2-3 NA NA TRBV7-3 CASSLTWRDTQYF TGTGCCAGCAGCTTAACTTGGAGGGATACGCAGTATTTT
TRBJ2-2 NA NA TRBV5-5 CATSRTANTGELFF TGTGCCACCTCCCGGACGGCGAACACCGGGGAGCTGTTTTTT
TRBJ1-6 NA many TRBV20-1 CSAPRSRSSYNSPLHF TGCAGTGCTCCTAGAAGTCGGAGCTCCTATAATTCACCCCTCCACTTT
TRBJ2-2 NA many TRBV7-2 CASSLVRGGTGELFF TGTGCCAGCAGCTTAGTCAGGGGGGGAACCGGGGAGCTGTTTTTT
TRBJ2-4 NA NA TRBV28 CASSLWRPREKNIQYF TGTGCCAGCAGTTTATGGCGCCCTCGGGAGAAAAACATTCAGTACTTC
TRBJ1-2 NA few TRBV2 CASSGGSMYGYTF TGTGCCAGCAGTGGGGGCAGTATGTATGGCTACACCTTC
TRBJ2-5 TRBD2 few TRBV11-2 CASSSTGTSGFQETQYF TGTGCCAGCAGTTCGACCGGGACTAGCGGCTTCCAAGAGACCCAGTACTTC
TRBJ2-7 NA NA TRBV12-3/TRBV12-4 CASSPRGAGEQYF TGTGCCAGCAGTCCAAGGGGGGCCGGCGAGCAGTACTTC
TRBJ2-2 TRBD2 NA TRBV2 CASSEGTSRTGELFF TGTGCCAGCAGTGAAGGGACTAGCCGCACCGGGGAGCTGTTTTTT
TRBJ1-5 TRBD1 few TRBV2 CASSGDRGFNQPQHF TGTGCCAGCAGTGGGGACAGGGGATTCAATCAGCCCCAGCATTTT
TRBJ2-7 TRBD1 few TRBV7-7 CASSPGNLWRTGCNEQYF TGTGCCAGCAGCCCTGGGAACCTGTGGAGGACAGGGTGTAACGAGCAGTACTTC
TRBJ2-7 NA NA TRBV6-5 CASRAPRDEQYF TGTGCCAGCAGGGCCCCTAGGGACGAGCAGTACTTC
TRBJ2-5 NA NA TRBV28 CASSFFSQGYAETQYF TGTGCCAGCAGTTTCTTTAGTCAGGGGTATGCAGAGACCCAGTACTTC
TRBJ2-5 TRBD1 NA TRBV20-1 CSVHPGRGRETQYF TGCAGTGTCCACCCCGGCAGGGGGCGGGAGACCCAGTACTTC
TRBJ1-5 TRBD1 few TRBV6-2/TRBV6-3 CASRPLETGLAPQHF TGTGCCAGCAGGCCTCTTGAGACAGGGCTGGCGCCCCAGCATTTT
TRBJ1-5 NA few TRBV19 CASSIAGFQPQHF TGTGCCAGTAGTATAGCGGGTTTTCAGCCCCAGCATTTT
TRBJ1-5 TRBD1 few TRBV20-1 CSARAGTGGQPQHF TGCAGTGCTAGAGCCGGGACAGGTGGTCAGCCCCAGCATTTT
TRBJ1-1 TRBD1 NA TRBV6-2/TRBV6-3 CASRSAGTANTEAFF TGTGCCAGCAGATCTGCTGGGACAGCGAACACTGAAGCTTTCTTT
TRBJ1-2 TRBD1 few TRBV28 CASSFGTGGSVGYTF TGTGCCAGCAGTTTTGGGACAGGGGGTAGCGTTGGCTACACCTTC